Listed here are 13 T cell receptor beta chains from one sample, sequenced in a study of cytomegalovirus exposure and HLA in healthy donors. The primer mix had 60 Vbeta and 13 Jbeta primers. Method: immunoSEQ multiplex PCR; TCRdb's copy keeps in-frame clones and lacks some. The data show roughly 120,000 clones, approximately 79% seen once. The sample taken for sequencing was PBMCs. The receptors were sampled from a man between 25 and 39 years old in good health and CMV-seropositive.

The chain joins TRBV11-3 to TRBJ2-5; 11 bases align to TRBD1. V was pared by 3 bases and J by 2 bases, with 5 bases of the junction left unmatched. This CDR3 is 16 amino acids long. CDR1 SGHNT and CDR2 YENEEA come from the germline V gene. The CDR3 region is CASSLGRDRGQETQYF. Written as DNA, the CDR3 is TGTGCCAGCAGCTTGGGAAGGGACAGGGGGCAAGAGACCCAGTACTTC. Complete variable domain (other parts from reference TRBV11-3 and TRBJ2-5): EAGVVQSPRYKIIEKKQPVAFWCNPISGHNTLYWYLQNLGQGPELLIRYENEEAVDDSQLPKDRFSAERLKGVDSTLKIQPAELGDSAVYLCASSLGRDRGQETQYFGPGTRLLVL.

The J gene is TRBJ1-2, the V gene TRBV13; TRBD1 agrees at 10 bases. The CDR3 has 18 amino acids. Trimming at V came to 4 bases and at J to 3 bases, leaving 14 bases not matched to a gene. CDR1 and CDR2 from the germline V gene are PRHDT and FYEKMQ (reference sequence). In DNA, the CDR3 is TGTGCCAGCAGCTCTAACGGCCTTTGGACAGGGGGAGACTATGGCTACACCTTC. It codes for CASSSNGLWTGGDYGYTF.

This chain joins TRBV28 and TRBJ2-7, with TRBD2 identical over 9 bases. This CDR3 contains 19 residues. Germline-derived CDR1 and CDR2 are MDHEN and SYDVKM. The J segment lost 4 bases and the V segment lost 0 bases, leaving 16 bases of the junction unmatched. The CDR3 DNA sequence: TGTGCCAGCAGTTTATGGCCCACGCGGGGGGGCGAGTGGTTGTACGAGCAGTACTTC. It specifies CASSLWPTRGGEWLYEQYF.

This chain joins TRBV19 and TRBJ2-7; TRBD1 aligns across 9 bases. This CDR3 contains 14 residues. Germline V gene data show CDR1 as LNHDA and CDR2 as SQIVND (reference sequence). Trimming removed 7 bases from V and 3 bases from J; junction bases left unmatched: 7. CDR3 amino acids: CASKPGQGVYEQYF. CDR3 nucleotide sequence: TGTGCCAGTAAGCCGGGACAGGGAGTCTACGAGCAGTACTTC.

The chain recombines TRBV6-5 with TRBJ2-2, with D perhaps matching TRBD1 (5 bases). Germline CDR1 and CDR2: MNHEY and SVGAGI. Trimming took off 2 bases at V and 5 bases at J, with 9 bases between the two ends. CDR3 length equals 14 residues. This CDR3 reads CASSYRGWTGELFF. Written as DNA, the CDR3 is TGTGCCAGCAGTTACAGGGGTTGGACCGGGGAGCTGTTTTTT.

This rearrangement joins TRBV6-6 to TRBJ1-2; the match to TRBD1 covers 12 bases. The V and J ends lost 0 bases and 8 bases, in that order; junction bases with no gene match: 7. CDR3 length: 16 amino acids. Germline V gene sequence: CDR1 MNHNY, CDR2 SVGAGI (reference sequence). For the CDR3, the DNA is TGTGCCAGCAGTTACTCCGGGACAGGGGGCGGCGGAGGCTACACCTTC. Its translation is CASSYSGTGGGGGYTF.

For the CDR3, the DNA is TGTGCCAGCAATACCCCTTCTCTAGGTCAGACCGCGAACACCGGGGAGCTGTTTTTT. Residues: CASNTPSLGQTANTGELFF. The chain links TRBV27 to TRBJ2-2, with D unresolved. The V gene's germline CDR1 is MNHEY and CDR2 SMNVEV (reference sequence). The V end was cut by 7 bases, the J end by 0 bases, with 24 bases between. The CDR3 is 19 amino acids.

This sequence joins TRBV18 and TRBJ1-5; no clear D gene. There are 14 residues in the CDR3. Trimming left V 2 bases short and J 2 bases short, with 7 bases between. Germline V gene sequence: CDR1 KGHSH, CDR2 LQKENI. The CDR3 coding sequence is TGTGCCAGCTCACCAGGGGAGGGCAATCAGCCCCAGCATTTT. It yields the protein CASSPGEGNQPQHF. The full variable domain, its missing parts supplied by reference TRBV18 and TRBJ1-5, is NAGVMQNPRHLVRRRGQEARLRCSPMKGHSHVYWYRQLPEEGLKFMVYLQKENIIDESGMPKERFSAEFPKEGPSILRIQQVVRGDSAAYFCASSPGEGNQPQHFGDGTRLSIL.

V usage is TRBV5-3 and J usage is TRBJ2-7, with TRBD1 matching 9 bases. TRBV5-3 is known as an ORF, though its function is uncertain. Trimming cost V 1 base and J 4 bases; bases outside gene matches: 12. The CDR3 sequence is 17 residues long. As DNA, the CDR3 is TGTGCCAGAAGCTTGTTTCTGGAAACAGGGGGCGGGTACGAGCAGTACTTC. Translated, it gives CARSLFLETGGGYEQYF.

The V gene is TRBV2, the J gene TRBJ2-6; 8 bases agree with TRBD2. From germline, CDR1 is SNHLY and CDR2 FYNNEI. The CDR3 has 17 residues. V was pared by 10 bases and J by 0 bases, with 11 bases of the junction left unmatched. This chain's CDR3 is CATLRSGGSSGANVLTF. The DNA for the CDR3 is TGTGCCACTCTTCGAAGCGGGGGCTCCTCTGGGGCCAACGTCCTGACTTTC.

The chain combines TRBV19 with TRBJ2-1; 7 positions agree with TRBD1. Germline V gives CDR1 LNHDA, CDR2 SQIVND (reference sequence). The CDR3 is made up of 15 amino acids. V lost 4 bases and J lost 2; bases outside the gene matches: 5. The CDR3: CASSKDRVPYNEQFF. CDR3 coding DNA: TGTGCCAGTAGTAAAGACAGGGTCCCCTACAATGAGCAGTTCTTC. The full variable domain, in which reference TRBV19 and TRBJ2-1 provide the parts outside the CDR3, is DGGITQSPKYLFRKEGQNVTLSCEQNLNHDAMYWYRQDPGQGLRLIYYSQIVNDFQKGDIAEGYSVSREKKESFPLTVTSAQKNPTAFYLCASSKDRVPYNEQFFGPGTRLTVL.

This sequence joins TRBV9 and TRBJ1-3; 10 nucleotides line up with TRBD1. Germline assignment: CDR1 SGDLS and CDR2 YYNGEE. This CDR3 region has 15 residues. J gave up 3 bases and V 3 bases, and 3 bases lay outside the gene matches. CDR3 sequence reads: CASSAGTGDGNTIYF. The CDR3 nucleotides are TGTGCCAGCAGCGCCGGGACAGGGGATGGAAACACCATATATTTT.

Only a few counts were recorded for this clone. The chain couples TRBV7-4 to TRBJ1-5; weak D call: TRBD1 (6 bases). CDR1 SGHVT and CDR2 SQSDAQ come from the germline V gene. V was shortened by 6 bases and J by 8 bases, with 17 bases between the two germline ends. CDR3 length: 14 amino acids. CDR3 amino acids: CASREGGALEPQHF. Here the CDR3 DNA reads TGTGCCAGCAGAGAAGGGGGGGCTTTGGAGCCCCAGCATTTT.